The T cell receptor beta chain described here comes from a study of cytomegalovirus exposure and HLA in healthy donors. With 60 Vbeta and 13 Jbeta primers, the PCR was carried out. Clones were sequenced by immunoSEQ multiplex PCR, and TCRdb holds only the in-frame ones, with some missing. The sample yields about 160,000 clones, approximately 81% seen once. Trimming took 4 bases from V and 4 from J; bases not matched to a gene: 13. This CDR3 region has 18 residues. Germline V lookup: CDR1 SGHRS, CDR2 YFSETQ. The genes are TRBV5-1 and TRBJ2-1, with 11 bases fitting TRBD2. The material sequenced was PBMCs. The receptor's source is a man aged 25 to 40 in good health and CMV-seronegative. The DNA of the CDR3 is TGCGCCAGCAGCCAAGCGACCACTAGCGGGAGAAGTTACAATGAGCAGTTCTTC. Translated, it gives CASSQATTSGRSYNEQFF. Full variable domain (outside the CDR3, taken from reference TRBV5-1 and TRBJ2-1): KAGVTQTPRYLIKTRGQQVTLSCSPISGHRSVSWYQQTPGQGLQFLFEYFSETQRNKGNFPGRFSGRQFSNSRSEMNVSTLELGDSALYLCASSQATTSGRSYNEQFFGPGTRLTVL.